This TCR beta chain was found in a study of monozygotic twins with inflammatory bowel disease. Details on this clonotype: Its antigen is not known.

Input per TCR library consisted of about 3.5 ug of total RNA. TCRdb re-called the 5' RACE reads and shows each CDR3 protein once, DNA omitted. This table holds 150,000 to 200,000 distinct CDR3 sequences. Study findings and constraints: The sharing of clonotypes with others was lower in IBD patients than in healthy twins, especially with disease activity.

The CDR3 has 18 amino acids. In germline, CDR1 is ENHRY, CDR2 SYGVKD. The chain links TRBV10-3 to TRBJ2-4; the D gene TCRdb calls, TRBD2, cannot be checked with no DNA. The source is a human donor with ulcerative colitis or Crohn's disease, or a healthy co-twin of an affected twin (not recorded which). Sequencing used blood. This CDR3 reads CAISATLGRPLAKNIQYF.